This T cell receptor beta chain was sequenced in a study of T cells in Graves' hyperthyroidism and ophthalmopathy. Overall study context: Upon initial diagnosis and before any treatment, peripheral blood was collected. Notes on the study in general: With a median lead of 6.5 months before onset, the model predicted ophthalmopathy.

CDR1 is MNHEY, CDR2 SVGAGI, per germline. The CDR3 totals 15 residues. With 2 bases clipped from V and 3 bases from J, the junction kept 2 bases outside the gene matches. This clonotype was seen at least ten times. Its antigen is undetermined. Reasons for excluding patients were uncontrolled infection, other autoimmune disease, pregnancy or lactation. Authors of the study amplified TCR beta CDR3 regions from RNA transcripts. Researchers ran a first-round RT-PCR on the TCR CDR3 using the HTBI primer set. TCRdb analysed the multiplex PCR reads with MiXCR anew, one entry per CDR3 protein. The table has 380,000 or so distinct CDR3 sequences, roughly 19% seen once.

This receptor was obtained from a woman aged 18-29 years with Graves' hyperthyroidism. Sequenced sample: blood. The genes are TRBV6-5 and TRBJ2-1, with TRBD1 matching over 9 bases. CDR3 in DNA: TGTGCCAGCAGTTACGGGACAGGGTACTACAATGAGCAGTTCTTC. Translated, it gives CASSYGTGYYNEQFF.